This entry lists 16 T cell receptor beta chains sequenced from one sample in a study of blood T cells in healthy people across ages. The use of a sample-barcoded 5' primer and a J-beta primer mix characterized a second PCR of 7 to 11 cycles. TCRdb used MiXCR to reprocess the 5' RACE reads, holding one entry per CDR3 protein. This sample has 1.5 million or so distinct CDR3 sequences, with approximately 38% found just once. Sequencing was carried out using blood. The receptors here all came from a woman aged 18-35 years in good health.

The chain is built from TRBV5-1 and TRBJ2-5; possibly TRBD1 for D (6 bases). Trimming stripped 3 bases from V and 5 bases from J, with 20 bases between. Germline assignment: CDR1 SGHRS and CDR2 YFSETQ. This CDR3 is built from 16 residues. The CDR3 here is CASSSRDTETWETQYF. In DNA form, the CDR3 reads TGCGCCAGCAGCTCCCGGGACACCGAGACGTGGGAGACCCAGTACTTC. Filled out from reference TRBV5-1 and TRBJ2-5, the complete variable domain reads KAGVTQTPRYLIKTRGQQVTLSCSPISGHRSVSWYQQTPGQGLQFLFEYFSETQRNKGNFPGRFSGRQFSNSRSEMNVSTLELGDSALYLCASSSRDTETWETQYFGPGTRLLVL.

The genes are TRBV20-1 and TRBJ1-3, with D tentatively TRBD1 (5 bases). CDR3 length: 20 residues. V was trimmed by 1 base and J by 0 bases, leaving 25 bases between them. CDR1 DFQATT and CDR2 SNEGSKA come from the germline V gene (reference sequence). CDR3 amino acids: CSARAPHPTLTDYSGNTIYF. The CDR3 nucleotides read TGCAGTGCTAGAGCTCCACACCCCACGCTGACAGATTACTCTGGAAACACCATATATTTT.

This clonotype was recorded a few times. The J gene is TRBJ2-1, the V gene TRBV28; TRBD2 aligns across 9 bases. This CDR3 contains 18 residues. From germline, CDR1 is MDHEN and CDR2 SYDVKM. Trimming cost V 5 bases and J 4 bases; bases outside gene matches: 15. The CDR3 DNA reads TGTGCCAGCAGTCAACTCACCATAGCGGGGGCTCCATACAATGAGCAGTTCTTC. Its protein is CASSQLTIAGAPYNEQFF.

The chain couples TRBV12-5 to TRBJ2-1; TRBD1 matches 8 bases. The CDR3 consists of 15 residues. The J segment lost 6 bases and the V segment lost 3 bases, leaving 7 bases of the junction unmatched. Germline V lookup: CDR1 LGHNT, CDR2 FRNRAP. The CDR3 DNA sequence: TGTGCTAGTGGTTTTCTACCGGGACAGGTCAATGAGCAGTTCTTC. Residues: CASGFLPGQVNEQFF.

V usage is TRBV5-1 and J usage is TRBJ2-5; 8 nucleotides align to TRBD1. The CDR3 length is 15 residues. V dropped 4 bases and J dropped 1; count of bases not matched to a gene: 6. The V gene's germline CDR1 is SGHRS and CDR2 YFSETQ. In nucleotides, the CDR3 is TGCGCCAGCAGCGTAAACGGACAGGGCCAAGAGACCCAGTACTTC. As protein: CASSVNGQGQETQYF. The variable domain in full, with the rest retrieved from reference TRBV5-1 and TRBJ2-5, is KAGVTQTPRYLIKTRGQQVTLSCSPISGHRSVSWYQQTPGQGLQFLFEYFSETQRNKGNFPGRFSGRQFSNSRSEMNVSTLELGDSALYLCASSVNGQGQETQYFGPGTRLLVL.

The V call is TRBV30, the J call TRBJ1-2; D is undetermined. V shed 1 base and J shed 1 base, with 4 bases lying between them. Per the germline V gene, CDR1 is GTSNPN and CDR2 is SVGIG (reference sequence). This CDR3 contains 12 residues. CDR3 residues: CAWSGGNYGYTF. The CDR3 DNA follows: TGTGCCTGGAGTGGTGGTAACTATGGCTACACCTTC.

The CDR3 region is CASSPPTGTSGHKPYEQYF. CDR3 sequence (DNA): TGTGCCAGCTCACCACCGACCGGGACTAGCGGGCATAAACCCTACGAGCAGTACTTC. The chain joins TRBV18 to TRBJ2-7; TRBD2 matches at 12 bases. Germline-derived CDR1 and CDR2 are KGHSH and LQKENI. The junction had 11 bases not matched to a gene; V was cut back by 0 bases and J by 2 bases. CDR3 length equals 19 residues.

The chain is built from TRBV6-6 and TRBJ1-2; 12 positions match TRBD1. Per the germline V gene, CDR1 is MNHNY and CDR2 is SVGAGI (reference sequence). The CDR3 totals 15 residues. Unmatched junction bases numbered 4, after V lost 6 bases and J lost 2 bases. CDR3: CASRGGQGANYGYTF. The CDR3 DNA reads TGTGCCAGCAGAGGGGGACAGGGGGCCAACTATGGCTACACCTTC.

The rearrangement joins TRBV6-1 to TRBJ2-3; TRBD2 matches at 10 bases. The CDR3 contains 15 residues. V lost 4 bases and J lost 4; bases outside the gene matches: 5. Germline loops: CDR1 MNHNS, CDR2 SASEGT. The CDR3 DNA follows: TGTGCCAGCAGTGTCCCTAGCGGGGGCTCAGATACGCAGTATTTT. It translates to CASSVPSGGSDTQYF.

This clonotype was seen only a few times. The V and J genes are TRBV3-1 and TRBJ2-3; D ambiguous. This CDR3 contains 14 residues. Per the germline V gene, CDR1 is LGHDT and CDR2 is YNNKEL (reference sequence). V gave up 1 base and J gave up 4 bases, with 9 bases separating them. The CDR3 DNA follows: TGTGCCAGCAGCCAAGCGGGCGCTCCAGATACGCAGTATTTT. It encodes CASSQAGAPDTQYF.

The chain recombines TRBV3-1 with TRBJ2-3; tentatively, D is TRBD2 (7 bases). The CDR3 is 15 residues long. In germline, CDR1 is LGHDT, CDR2 YNNKEL (reference sequence). The germline V and J ends were trimmed by 7 bases and 5 bases, with 19 bases remaining between them. The CDR3 DNA reads TGTGCCAGCACTAATAAGGGGGGGGCGAGAGATACGCAGTATTTT. Translated: CASTNKGGARDTQYF.

Only a few counts were recorded for this clonotype. The junction differs from germline at one of its ends, possibly a read error. The chain is built from TRBV12-3 or TRBV12-4 and TRBJ2-7; D is possibly TRBD2 (5 bases). The CDR3 runs to 14 residues. As DNA, the CDR3 is TGTGCCAGCAGGTTAGCGCCCCAGGCCTACGAGCAGTACTTC. Translation: CASRLAPQAYEQYF.

The V and J genes are TRBV10-2 and TRBJ2-5, with 7 positions matching TRBD1. The CDR3 is 14 amino acids. Germline V CDR1 and CDR2: WSHSY, SAAADI. V trimming: 4 bases; J trimming: 2 bases; junction bases outside the gene matches: 4. The CDR3 nucleotides are TGCGCCAGCAGTGGGACAGGCGTACAAGAGACCCAGTACTTC. It translates to CASSGTGVQETQYF.

The chain links TRBV20-1 to TRBJ2-7, with 11 nucleotides matching TRBD2. V lost 0 bases to trimming and J lost 2 bases; unmatched junction nucleotides: 3. The germline CDR1 and CDR2 sequences are DFQATT and SNEGSKA (reference sequence). The CDR3 extends over 15 amino acids. The CDR3: CSARDGTSGTYEQYF. CDR3 nucleotides: TGCAGTGCTAGAGATGGGACTAGCGGAACCTACGAGCAGTACTTC.

The V call is TRBV10-3, the J call TRBJ1-4; no firm D call. Germline V gene data show CDR1 as ENHRY and CDR2 as SYGVKD. The V end lost 3 bases, the J end lost 3 bases, and 14 bases lay between the germline ends. The CDR3 consists of 16 residues. CDR3 sequence (DNA): TGTGCCATCAGTGAAGGTGAAAGGGCGGCTAATGAAAAACTGTTTTTT. Encoded protein: CAISEGERAANEKLFF.

The chain carries TRBV6-5 and TRBJ2-7, with TRBD1 matching over 9 bases. Trimming at V came to 6 bases and at J to 4 bases, leaving 7 bases not matched to a gene. The CDR3 sequence is 14 residues long. Germline CDR1 is MNHEY and CDR2 is SVGAGI. CDR3 bases: TGTGCCAGCAGGGTCGAACAGGGGGCATACGAGCAGTACTTC. This sequence encodes CASRVEQGAYEQYF.